The next 3 T cell receptor beta chains were all read from a single sample in a study of post-analysis software for immune sequencing data. Study-wide results and caveats: Four or five TRBV segments, TRBV5-6, TRBV5-1 and TRBV20-1 among them, were found more frequent in patients than controls.

These TCRs are of unknown antigen specificity. Unique molecular identifiers had been added to the TCR beta cDNA libraries. MiXCR, applied by TCRdb to the PCR reads, yields one record per CDR3 protein. The profile covers some 690,000 distinct CDR3 sequences, with just under 30% appearing a single time and approximately 0.55% taken by the ten largest. Sequences were obtained from blood. The receptor source for this set is a girl between 5 and 17 years old with multiple sclerosis.

There are a few counts of this clonotype. V is TRBV9 and J is TRBJ2-2; the D gene could be TRBD1 or TRBD2 (5 bases each). CDR3 length: 18 residues. The ends were cut back, 0 bases at V and 0 bases at J, with 15 bases in the middle. Germline lookup yields CDR1 SGDLS and CDR2 YYNGEE. CDR3 in amino acids: CASSVGGTVYPNTGELFF. In nucleotides, the CDR3 is TGTGCCAGCAGCGTAGGGGGGACCGTATATCCGAACACCGGGGAGCTGTTTTTT.

The chain uses TRBV10-3 and TRBJ2-1; D perhaps matches TRBD2 (6 bases). V was cut by 7 bases and J by 2 bases, with 12 bases left in between. The CDR3 is made up of 14 amino acids. Germline assignment: CDR1 ENHRY and CDR2 SYGVKD. Here the CDR3 reads CAIMGGGAYNEQFF. The DNA for the CDR3 is TGTGCCATCATGGGAGGAGGGGCCTACAATGAGCAGTTCTTC.

This clonotype was seen a handful of times. This chain links TRBV4-2 with TRBJ2-1, with 8 bases identical to TRBD2. The CDR3 has 16 residues. Germline V gene lookup returns CDR1 LGHNA and CDR2 YNFKEQ. The V gene end was trimmed by 0 bases and the J gene end by 5 bases; junction bases not matched to a gene: 6. This CDR3 reads CASSQDAGGYHNEQFF. CDR3 in DNA: TGTGCCAGCAGCCAAGACGCGGGGGGCTACCACAATGAGCAGTTCTTC.